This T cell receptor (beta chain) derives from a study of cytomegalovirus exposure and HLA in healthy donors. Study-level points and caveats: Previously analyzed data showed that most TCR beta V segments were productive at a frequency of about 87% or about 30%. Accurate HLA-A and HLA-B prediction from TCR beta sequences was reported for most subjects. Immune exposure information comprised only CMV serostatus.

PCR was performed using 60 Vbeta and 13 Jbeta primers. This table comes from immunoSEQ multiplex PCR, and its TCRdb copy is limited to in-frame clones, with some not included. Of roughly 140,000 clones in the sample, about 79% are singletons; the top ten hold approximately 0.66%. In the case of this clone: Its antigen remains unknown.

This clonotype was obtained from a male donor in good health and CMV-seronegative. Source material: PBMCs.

The CDR3 region has the DNA TGTGCCAGCAGTCGTATTCGGGGGAACACCGGGGAGCTGTTTTTT. Translating it yields CASSRIRGNTGELFF. V gene TRBV11-1 combines with J gene TRBJ2-2; maybe TRBD2 (5 bases). The V end was cut by 6 bases, the J end by 1 base, with 12 bases between. Germline assignment: CDR1 SGHAT and CDR2 FQDESV (reference sequence). This CDR3 is 15 amino acids long.